These 3 T cell receptor beta chains share one sample of origin, sequenced in a study of blood T cell repertoires in COVID-19. Sequencing used immunoSEQ multiplex PCR; TCRdb keeps in-frame clones, though not all of them. The table has about 230,000 clones, roughly 76% seen once; the top ten hold 6.5% to 9%. Material for sequencing was peripheral blood. The receptors were gathered from an elderly woman with COVID-19, enrolled during active disease.

The V gene is TRBV6-5, the J gene TRBJ1-1; unclear D gene. This CDR3 spans 13 amino acids. Germline V gene lookup returns CDR1 MNHEY and CDR2 SVGAGI. Trimming pared 0 bases from V and 7 bases from J, leaving 9 bases between. The CDR3 is CASSYSSTVEAFF. DNA for the CDR3: TGTGCCAGCAGTTACTCGAGTACGGTTGAAGCTTTCTTT.

The chain employs TRBV27 and TRBJ2-1; 9 bases are a match to TRBD2. The CDR3 totals 14 residues. Looked up from germline, CDR1 is MNHEY and CDR2 is SMNVEV (reference sequence). V shed 3 bases and J 7 bases; nucleotides not matched to a gene: 4. CDR3: CASSFPAGGNEQFF. In nucleotides, the CDR3 is TGTGCCAGCAGTTTTCCAGCGGGAGGTAATGAGCAGTTCTTC.

A single count supports this clone. The V call is TRBV7-2, the J call TRBJ2-1; D might be TRBD1 (5 bases). This CDR3 region has 18 residues. V shed 5 bases and J shed 0 bases, with 20 bases lying between them. Germline V gene sequence: CDR1 SGHTA, CDR2 FQGNSA. The CDR3 bases are TGTGCCAGCAGCCAGGGTCGTGGGTGGTCGAGCTCCTACAATGAGCAGTTCTTC. Translated, it gives CASSQGRGWSSSYNEQFF.